These T cell receptor beta chains were read from a single sample in a study of T cells in Graves' hyperthyroidism and ophthalmopathy. TCRdb fed the multiplex PCR reads into MiXCR, producing one record per CDR3 protein. Here the sample spans about 290,000 distinct CDR3 sequences, about 17% being singletons. The source material was blood. These receptors were obtained from a woman aged 55-70 years with Graves' ophthalmopathy. Each CDR3 is given with its conserved first and last residue. Fields, in order: V gene, clone size, J gene, D gene, CDR3 DNA, CDR3 protein. The D gene is left open where the match is weak. Rows may omit the clone size; those that give it use once, few, many or a size class.

TRBV28,many,TRBJ2-2,NA,TGTGCCAGAAGTTTGAGAGGAGCGAACACCGGGGAGCTGTTTTTT,CARSLRGANTGELFF
TRBV11-2,NA,TRBJ1-5,NA,TGTGCCAGCAGTCTACAGGGAGAGAGCAATCAGCCCCAGCATTTT,CASSLQGESNQPQHF
TRBV4-2,many,TRBJ1-1,NA,TGTGCCAGCAGCCAAGATGACCGCGGGGGGCGGTCTGAAGCTTTCTTT,CASSQDDRGGRSEAFF
TRBV6-1,many,TRBJ2-7,TRBD1,TGTGCCAGCCAAGTGACAGGGATCTACGAGCAGTACTTC,CASQVTGIYEQYF
TRBV20-1,many,TRBJ2-7,NA,TGCAGTGCTGAAACCGGGACAACCTACGAGCAGTACTTC,CSAETGTTYEQYF
TRBV4-3,many,TRBJ2-5,NA,TGCGCCAGCAGCCAAGAGGCCGCAGGGAGGGGGGGCACCCAGTACTTC,CASSQEAAGRGGTQYF
TRBV28,NA,TRBJ2-7,NA,TGTGCCAGCAGTCCCTGGGGGTTGAACAATCACGAGCAGTACTTC,CASSPWGLNNHEQYF
TRBV4-2,few,TRBJ2-5,TRBD2,TGTGCCAGCAGCCAAGATTACCCCGGGACTAGCGGGAATCGAGAGACCCAGTACTTC,CASSQDYPGTSGNRETQYF
TRBV4-2,few,TRBJ2-7,TRBD2,TGTGCCAGCAGCCAGACAGGCGGGAGGCTCGTCAATCAATACGAGCAGTACTTC,CASSQTGGRLVNQYEQYF
TRBV6-2/TRBV6-3,many,TRBJ2-3,NA,TGTGCCAGCAGTTATCTCAGGAGCACAGATACGCAGTATTTT,CASSYLRSTDTQYF
TRBV12-3/TRBV12-4,many,TRBJ1-5,NA,TGTGCCAGCAGCACGAGGGACGGGATTCTTTATAGCAATCAGCCCCAGCATTTT,CASSTRDGILYSNQPQHF
TRBV4-2,few,TRBJ2-3,TRBD2,TGTGCCAGCAGCCAAGCTAGCGGGAGCACAGATACGCAGTATTTT,CASSQASGSTDTQYF
TRBV6-1,many,TRBJ1-5,NA,TGTGCCAGCGACCTACAGGTCGGTGGCAATCAGCCCCAGCATTTT,CASDLQVGGNQPQHF
TRBV6-1,NA,TRBJ1-5,NA,TGTGCCTCCCAAATGGACAGCCAAAAGCCCCAGCATTTT,CASQMDSQKPQHF
TRBV7-2,many,TRBJ2-3,NA,TGTGCCAGCAGCCTACCGTGGAGGGAGAGGACAGATACGCAGTATTTT,CASSLPWRERTDTQYF
TRBV20-1,many,TRBJ2-7,TRBD1,TGCAGTGCTAGACTATATCGGGACAGGGGCTACGAGCAGTACTTC,CSARLYRDRGYEQYF
TRBV20-1,NA,TRBJ2-1,TRBD2,TGCAGTGCTAAGCGGGGGGGCCCATACAATGAGCAGTTCTTC,CSAKRGGPYNEQFF
TRBV19,NA,TRBJ1-4,NA,TGTGCCAGTAGTATATCGACTAATGAAAAACTGTTTTTT,CASSISTNEKLFF
TRBV4-3,NA,TRBJ2-4,NA,TGCGCCAGCAGCCAAGATTCACGGGGAAACATTCAGTACTTC,CASSQDSRGNIQYF
TRBV20-1,many,TRBJ2-1,TRBD2,TGCAGTGCTAGAGATCCCCAGGGTAGCGGGAGAAGGATTGAGCAGTTCTTC,CSARDPQGSGRRIEQFF
TRBV12-3/TRBV12-4,NA,TRBJ1-2,NA,TGTGCCAGCAGTCCCCGGCGTGTTGAGAACTATGGCTACACCTTC,CASSPRRVENYGYTF
TRBV6-1,NA,TRBJ2-5,TRBD1,TGTGCCAGCAGTTTGGGACAGCTAGGAGAGACCCAGTACTTC,CASSLGQLGETQYF
TRBV5-1,few,TRBJ2-3,TRBD2,TGCGCCAGCAGCTTGGTAGGTAGCGGGAGCGGCACAGATACGCAGTATTTT,CASSLVGSGSGTDTQYF
TRBV2,many,TRBJ2-2,TRBD2,TGTGCCAGCAGCCAAGCCAAGGGGACTAGCGTCGCGAACACCGGGGAGCTGTTTTTT,CASSQAKGTSVANTGELFF
TRBV12-3/TRBV12-4,many,TRBJ1-1,NA,TGTGCCAGCAGTTGGGACCCGAACACTGAAGCTTTCTTT,CASSWDPNTEAFF
TRBV5-1,many,TRBJ1-5,NA,TGCGCCAGCAGCTTGGACGGGCAGGGAATGAATCAGCCCCAGCATTTT,CASSLDGQGMNQPQHF
TRBV9,NA,TRBJ2-2,NA,TGTGCCAGCAGCGTCGGGGACACTATCACCGGGGAGCTGTTTTTT,CASSVGDTITGELFF
TRBV7-8,NA,TRBJ2-7,NA,TGTGCCAGCAGCTTAGAATCTTCAAGCTCCTACGAGCAGTACTTC,CASSLESSSSYEQYF
TRBV20-1,NA,TRBJ1-2,TRBD1,TGCAGTGCTGCTATATTGACAGGGGACGGCTACACCTTC,CSAAILTGDGYTF
TRBV27,few,TRBJ2-7,NA,TGTGCCAGCAGTTCGCCGGGGGGCGTAAACCCCGAGCAGTACTTC,CASSSPGGVNPEQYF
TRBV4-1,NA,TRBJ1-5,TRBD1,TGCGCCAGCAGCCAAGAGGGACAGGGAGGGAGCAATCAGCCCCAGCATTTT,CASSQEGQGGSNQPQHF
TRBV5-6,many,TRBJ1-1,NA,TGTGCCAGCAGCGCAGCATCATTGGGCCCGAACGCTGAAGCTTTCTTT,CASSAASLGPNAEAFF
TRBV27,NA,TRBJ2-3,TRBD2,TGTGCCAGTAGACTAGCGGGGGACACAGATACGCAGTATTTT,CASRLAGDTDTQYF
TRBV5-1,few,TRBJ2-1,TRBD2,TGCGCCAGCAGCTTGTACGGACTAGAGGTTGGTTACAATGAGCAGTTCTTC,CASSLYGLEVGYNEQFF
TRBV11-2,many,TRBJ2-6,NA,TGTGCCAGCAGCTTAAGGAGTGGTGGGGCCAACGTCCTGACTTTC,CASSLRSGGANVLTF
TRBV20-1,many,TRBJ2-3,NA,TGCAGTGCACTTCCAACAGGGACAGATACGCAGTATTTT,CSALPTGTDTQYF
TRBV6-2/TRBV6-3,NA,TRBJ2-2,TRBD2,TGTGCCAGCAGTAGGACTAGCAGGGACACCGGGGAGCTGTTTTTT,CASSRTSRDTGELFF
TRBV12-3/TRBV12-4,NA,TRBJ2-2,NA,TGTGCCAGCAGCCCCGGGGACGGGGGCTACACCGGGGAGCTGTTTTTT,CASSPGDGGYTGELFF
TRBV12-3/TRBV12-4,many,TRBJ2-2,NA,TGTGCCAGCAGTTTACAGGCCAGGGCCGGGGAGCTGTTTTTT,CASSLQARAGELFF
TRBV7-9,few,TRBJ2-3,NA,TGTGCCAGCAGGACTACAGGGACAGATACGCAGTATTTT,CASRTTGTDTQYF
TRBV27,many,TRBJ2-1,NA,TGTGCCAGCAGCCCTGACCCGTGGGCCAGGTCCTCCTACAATGAGCAGTTCTTC,CASSPDPWARSSYNEQFF
TRBV6-1,NA,TRBJ2-7,NA,TGTGCCAGCAGTCCTAACCGGGACAAGACCTACGAGCAGTACTTC,CASSPNRDKTYEQYF
TRBV28,many,TRBJ2-1,NA,TGTGCCAGCAACGGCGCGGGCTCCTACAATGAGCAGTTCTTC,CASNGAGSYNEQFF
TRBV10-3,once,TRBJ2-5,TRBD2,TGTGCCATACGGGGGGGCCGTGACCAAGAGACCCAGTACTTC,CAIRGGRDQETQYF
TRBV3-1,NA,TRBJ2-3,NA,TGTGCCAGCAGCCAAGATAGACTGACTAGCACAGATACGCAGTATTTT,CASSQDRLTSTDTQYF
TRBV24-1,few,TRBJ2-1,TRBD2,TGTGCCACCAGTGATTTGAGGCTAGCGGGCATTAATGAGCAGTTCTTC,CATSDLRLAGINEQFF
TRBV28,many,TRBJ1-6,NA,TGTGCCAGCAGTTTATCCCCAGGGCCGAATTCACCCCTCCACTTT,CASSLSPGPNSPLHF